This T cell receptor (beta chain) is from a study of T cell clonotyping in hematopoietic cell transplantation. Overall study context: Cytoreduction preceded collection of pretransplant recipient samples. Study outcomes and limitations: Recipient TCR diversity dropped after transplant; expanded clonotypes rose from day 30 to 180. Few recipient clonotypes overlapped donors; over 95% were de novo at given depth.

Worth noting for this clone: No antigen is known for it.

TCRdb's table, derived via immunoSEQ multiplex PCR, lists solely in-frame clones and lacks some. Of 15,000 to 20,000 clones in the sample, roughly 88% were seen once. Time point here: recipient sample about 28 days before transplant, after cytoreduction. Recipient blood drawn about 28 days pretransplant and days 30, 100, 180 after. Germline V gene sequence: CDR1 SGHVS, CDR2 FQNEAQ. The CDR3 consists of 19 residues. J lost 4 bases, V lost 5 bases, and 17 bases had no gene match. The specimen comprised peripheral blood mononuclear cells, sampled before stem cell transplant. The sequence was obtained from a man between 50 and 59 years old with acute myeloid leukemia. Some clones in this sample may be carry-over from other donors' samples. The chain has TRBV7-8 and TRBJ2-3, with 11 bases that match TRBD2. The CDR3 DNA reads as TGTGCCAGCAGCAACCAACTAGCGGGGGCTTCATTTGGTGCAGATACGCAGTATTTT. Protein product: CASSNQLAGASFGADTQYF.